These 7 T cell receptor beta chains originate from one sample sequenced in a study of blood T cell repertoires in COVID-19. Libraries were prepared by immunoSEQ multiplex PCR; TCRdb keeps only in-frame clonotypes and omits some of them. The sample records approximately 220,000 clones, 85% being singletons. Sequenced: PBMCs or T cells enriched from blood (not recorded which). The receptor source for this set is a man aged 35-49 years who had recovered from COVID-19.

This chain connects TRBV7-8 to TRBJ2-5; TRBD2 matches 8 bases. Unmatched junction bases numbered 8, after V lost 4 bases and J lost 1 base. The CDR3 extends over 16 amino acids. CDR1 SGHVS and CDR2 FQNEAQ come from the germline V gene. The DNA of the CDR3 is TGTGCCAGCAGCTCGGGGGGGACCCGCCTCCAAGAGACCCAGTACTTC. Its translation: CASSSGGTRLQETQYF.

This chain uses TRBV4-2 with TRBJ1-5; the match to TRBD1 covers 12 bases. The CDR3 has 18 residues. Germline-derived CDR1 and CDR2 are LGHNA and YNFKEQ. Trimming took 1 base from V and 7 from J; bases not matched to a gene: 11. The CDR3 reads CASSQVVGTGGARQPQHF. The CDR3 coding sequence is TGTGCCAGCAGCCAAGTGGTCGGGACAGGGGGCGCGAGGCAGCCCCAGCATTTT.

The rearrangement joins TRBV4-2 to TRBJ2-5, with D unclear. The V gene lost 0 bases and the J gene lost 4 bases, with 12 bases spanning the gap. CDR3 length equals 15 residues. Germline CDR1 LGHNA, CDR2 YNFKEQ. Written as DNA, the CDR3 is TGTGCCAGCAGCCAAGATCGCCAAGAGGTAGAGACCCAGTACTTC. Protein product: CASSQDRQEVETQYF.

The sample holds one count of this clone. J is TRBJ1-2 and V is TRBV5-1; maybe TRBD1 (6 bases). CDR3 length: 14 amino acids. V shed 7 bases and J shed 7 bases, with 20 bases lying between them. Per germline, CDR1 SGHRS and CDR2 YFSETQ. The CDR3: CASAGQTSSSGYTF. In DNA form, the CDR3 reads TGCGCCAGCGCTGGACAGACAAGTTCATCTGGCTACACCTTC.

This rearrangement joins TRBV2 to TRBJ1-3; D is undetermined. Germline loops: CDR1 SNHLY, CDR2 FYNNEI. The germline V and J ends were trimmed by 6 bases and 5 bases, with 14 bases remaining between them. The CDR3 is 14 amino acids. The CDR3 loop reads CASRDWGGRNTIYF. The CDR3 DNA is TGTGCCAGCAGGGACTGGGGAGGTCGAAACACCATATATTTT.

This chain links TRBV19 with TRBJ1-5; 7 positions agree with TRBD1. Germline values: CDR1 LNHDA, CDR2 SQIVND (reference sequence). The CDR3 totals 16 residues. V dropped 1 base and J dropped 2; count of bases not matched to a gene: 5. The CDR3 bases are TGTGCCAGTAGTATAGCAGGGGGGCGCGGCAATCAGCCCCAGCATTTT. This translates into CASSIAGGRGNQPQHF.

V is TRBV7-9 and J is TRBJ2-7; 8 bases are a match to TRBD2. Germline CDR1 and CDR2: SEHNR and FQNEAQ (reference sequence). The CDR3 has 12 amino acids. The ends lost 3 bases at V and 6 bases at J; junction bases unmatched: 1. The CDR3 loop is CASSFTSGEQYF. As DNA, the CDR3 is TGTGCCAGCAGCTTCACTAGCGGCGAGCAGTACTTC.